Sequencing of this T cell receptor beta chain was carried out in a study of cytomegalovirus exposure and HLA in healthy donors. Study-wide findings and caveats: Reportedly, diagnosis of cytomegalovirus status by the classifier showed high specificity and sensitivity. In a later analysis, TCR beta V- and J-gene trimming showed a link to a missense DCLRE1C variant. Clonal expansion, a later analysis showed, was greater in HLA-associated TCR beta chains than in equally common others.

It was with 60 Vbeta and 13 Jbeta primers that the PCR ran. Method: immunoSEQ multiplex PCR; TCRdb's copy keeps in-frame clones and lacks some. The sample includes roughly 150,000 clones, 65% to 80% of them seen just once. For this clone: Its cognate antigen is unknown.

Looked up from germline, CDR1 is LGHNA and CDR2 is YSLEER. This CDR3 region has 16 residues. V was clipped by 0 bases and J by 13 bases, with 24 bases between them. This TCR came from a male donor in good health and CMV-seronegative. The sequenced sample was PBMCs. The chain carries TRBV4-3 and TRBJ1-2; the D gene is possibly TRBD1 (6 bases). CDR3 sequence: CASSQEETGTPLPRTF. DNA of the CDR3: TGCGCCAGCAGCCAAGAAGAGACCGGGACACCCCTACCCCGCACCTTC.